This T cell receptor beta chain was sequenced in a study of T cell repertoires in cytomegalovirus infection. Study information: Recently identified HLA-C-restricted and well-studied HLA-B-restricted CMV epitopes were used. Public TCR beta signatures indicated both CMV infection and matching HLA type. The study's findings and limits: The cumulative frequency of public TCR beta families distinguished individuals who carried CMV together with the relevant HLA.

Germline CDR1 SGHAT, CDR2 FQNNGV. The junction had 14 bases not matched to a gene; V was cut back by 5 bases and J by 9 bases. CDR3 length: 16 residues. MiXCR, applied by TCRdb to the reads, yields one record per CDR3 protein. The sample holds around 500,000 distinct CDR3 sequences, 42% seen once. On this clonotype itself: The antigen is unknown.

Sequenced material: cultured PBMCs, taken from culture after CMV antigen stimulation. This TCR derives from a human donor in good health (CMV status not recorded). Some clones in this sample may be carry-over from other donors' samples. The chain uses TRBV11-2 and TRBJ2-1, with 9 bases aligning to TRBD2. This CDR3 is CASSPQGLARSGEQFF. The CDR3 nucleotides are TGTGCCAGCAGCCCCCAGGGACTAGCCCGGAGCGGTGAGCAGTTCTTC.